This TCR beta chain comes out of a study of T cell repertoires in cytomegalovirus infection. The wider study: Signatures in public TCR beta sequences pointed to both CMV infection and matching HLA type.

V lost 7 bases to trimming and J lost 9 bases, with 16 bases between them. The CDR3 covers 14 residues. The germline V gene has CDR1 MDHEN and CDR2 SYDVKM. TCRdb re-called the reads through MiXCR, storing one row per CDR3 protein. This table holds 250,000 or so distinct CDR3 sequences, over 8% found once. General observations from the study: What dominated the ex vivo response were HLA-C-restricted CMV-specific TCR beta clonotypes.

About this clonotype: Its antigen is unidentified.

Material: PBMCs. This TCR derives from a human donor in good health (CMV status not recorded). Some clones in this sample may be carry-over from other donors' samples. This chain connects TRBV28 to TRBJ1-6, with TRBD1 as a possible D gene (6 bases). In DNA, the CDR3 is TGTGCCAGCAACGTGGGGGGGCGAGGTTCACCCCTCCACTTT. It codes for CASNVGGRGSPLHF.